The text below deals with one T cell receptor (beta chain). The data were taken from a study of blood T cell repertoires in COVID-19. The assay was immunoSEQ multiplex PCR, and TCRdb's table has in-frame clones only and misses some. The top ten hold 1.6% of the sample, which has about 300,000 clones, about 82% seen once. This CDR3 region has 14 residues. V dropped 5 bases and J dropped 0 bases, with 8 bases sitting between them. Per germline, CDR1 SGHAT and CDR2 FQNNGV. Specimen: peripheral blood. The TCR comes from a woman in her 50s with acute or convalescent COVID-19. The rearrangement joins TRBV11-2 to TRBJ1-5; no definite D call. CDR3 region: CASSPGNSNQPQHF. CDR3 nucleotide sequence: TGTGCCAGCAGCCCCGGTAATAGCAATCAGCCCCAGCATTTT.